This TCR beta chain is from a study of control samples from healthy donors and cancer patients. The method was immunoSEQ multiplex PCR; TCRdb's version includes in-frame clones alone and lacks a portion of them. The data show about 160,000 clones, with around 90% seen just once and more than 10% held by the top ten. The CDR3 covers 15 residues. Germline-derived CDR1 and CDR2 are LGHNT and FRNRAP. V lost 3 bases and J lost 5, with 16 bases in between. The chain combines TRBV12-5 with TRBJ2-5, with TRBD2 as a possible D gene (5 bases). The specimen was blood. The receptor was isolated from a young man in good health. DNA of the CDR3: TGTGCTAGTGGTTTATCGCCGGGGTTATGGGAGACCCAGTACTTC. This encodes CASGLSPGLWETQYF.